The 27 T cell receptor beta chains below come from one sample, sequenced in a study of T cell repertoires in cytomegalovirus infection (dated by TCRdb to 2018 to 2020). The sequencing machine was an Illumina HiSeq 1500. TCRdb passed the public sequencing reads through fastp at Q25 and MiXCR, retaining productive beta sequences. Here each entry gathers all rows of one CDR3 protein and keeps the most common genes and DNA. The sample records approximately 770,000 distinct CDR3 sequences, about 29% of which are singletons. The ten largest account for around 13% of the sample. The antigens for these receptors are not known. What the treatment or condition label conveys for this sample: in vitro stimulation with specific CMV peptide epitopes to enrich CMV-specific T cells. The specimen was cultured CD8+ T cells from PBMCs, collected from culture after CMV antigen stimulation. Every receptor here comes from a human donor in good health (CMV status not recorded). Some clones in this sample may be carry-over from other donors' samples.

This clonotype was found many times. The chain combines TRBV6-1 with TRBJ2-5; the match to TRBD2 covers 12 bases. This CDR3 has 15 residues. Trimming removed 2 bases from V and 4 bases from J; junction bases left unmatched: 2. Germline-derived CDR1 and CDR2 are MNHNS and SASEGT. The CDR3 loop reads CASSELAGGPETQYF. CDR3 nucleotide sequence: TGTGCCAGCAGTGAACTAGCGGGGGGGCCAGAGACCCAGTACTTC.

This clonotype was counted many times. V gene TRBV7-2 combines with J gene TRBJ1-1; no reliable D call. CDR1 and CDR2 (germline): SGHTA, FQGNSA. The CDR3 consists of 15 residues. Trimming stripped 3 bases from V and 0 bases from J, with 11 bases between. The CDR3 sequence is CASSLADLMNTEAFF. CDR3 nucleotides: TGTGCCAGCAGCTTGGCAGACCTTATGAACACTGAAGCTTTCTTT.

This rearrangement joins TRBV24-1 to TRBJ2-1; D tentatively fits TRBD1 or TRBD2 (5 bases each). The ends were cut back, 4 bases at V and 12 bases at J, with 21 bases in the middle. Germline loops: CDR1 KGHDR, CDR2 SFDVKD. This CDR3 is built from 15 residues. The CDR3 region has the DNA TGTGCCACCAGTGAAGCCTTAACTGGGGGTAAGGGGCAGTTCTTC. Its protein product is CATSEALTGGKGQFF.

The chain employs TRBV19 and TRBJ1-1; D not resolved. Germline V gene data show CDR1 as LNHDA and CDR2 as SQIVND (reference sequence). The CDR3 is 15 amino acids. V lost 2 bases to trimming and J lost 1 base, with 11 bases between them. The CDR3 nucleotides are TGTGCCAGTAGTATATTCCCGGCGGGGAACACTGAAGCTTTCTTT. Residues: CASSIFPAGNTEAFF.

The table lists this clonotype with a few counts. The gene calls are TRBV12-3 or TRBV12-4 and TRBJ1-2; 7 nucleotides line up with TRBD1. This CDR3 spans 14 amino acids. V shed 5 bases, J shed 0 bases, and the junction held 3 bases outside the gene matches. The CDR3 DNA reads TGTGCCAGCAGTATGGGGACAGCTAACTATGGCTACACCTTC. It translates to CASSMGTANYGYTF.

This clonotype was detected a few times. The chain has TRBV10-3 and TRBJ2-3; TRBD2 matches 9 bases. The CDR3 length is 15 residues. The junction had 5 bases not matched to a gene; V was cut back by 6 bases and J by 1 base. Per the germline V gene, CDR1 is ENHRY and CDR2 is SYGVKD. The CDR3 loop is CAISLSSGGTDTQYF. The CDR3 bases are TGTGCCATCAGCCTTTCTAGCGGGGGCACAGATACGCAGTATTTT.

This clonotype was counted a single time. The chain couples TRBV5-4 to TRBJ2-1; maybe TRBD2 (5 bases). Between the trimmed V and J ends, which lost 4 bases and 12 bases, there was a span of 20 bases. The CDR3 has 14 amino acids. CDR1 is SGHNT and CDR2 is YYREEE in the germline V gene (reference sequence). The DNA for the CDR3 is TGTGCCAGCAGCGGAGCGACTCTCTCCGAGGGGCAGTTCTTC. It encodes CASSGATLSEGQFF.

In DNA, the CDR3 is TGTGCCAGCTCACCCCACAGGGTATGGAATGAGCAGTTCTTC. It is translated as CASSPHRVWNEQFF. The genes are TRBV18 and TRBJ2-1; tentative D call: TRBD1 (6 bases). Germline V gene data show CDR1 as KGHSH and CDR2 as LQKENI. Trimming removed 3 bases from V and 7 bases from J, with 13 bases in between. The CDR3 extends over 14 amino acids.

There are many counts of this clonotype. The V gene is TRBV7-6, the J gene TRBJ2-2, with D unresolved. Germline V gene lookup returns CDR1 SGHVS and CDR2 FNYEAQ. CDR3 length: 12 amino acids. V was shortened by 5 bases and J by 6 bases, with 7 bases between the two germline ends. CDR3 DNA: TGTGCCAGCAGCCCCGGCTCCGGGGAGCTGTTTTTT. It yields the protein CASSPGSGELFF.

This chain joins TRBV2 and TRBJ2-1; D is possibly TRBD1 or TRBD2 (5 bases each). V lost 7 bases, J lost 6 bases, and 13 bases lay in between. Germline CDR1 is SNHLY and CDR2 is FYNNEI. The length of the CDR3 is 13 residues. The CDR3 protein is CASTLGRSNEQFF. The CDR3 region has the DNA TGTGCCAGCACCCTGGGACGTTCCAATGAGCAGTTCTTC.

The chain combines TRBV6-2 or TRBV6-3 with TRBJ1-1; no clear D. CDR3 size: 11 residues. CDR1 MNHEY and CDR2 SVGEGT come from the germline V gene. V lost 7 bases and J 8 bases, leaving 11 bases between the germline ends. In DNA form, the CDR3 reads TGTGCCAGCACCCCGGGAGTAGAAGCTTTCTTT. It is translated as CASTPGVEAFF.

With regard to this clonotype: A much larger clone sits a single nucleotide away, making a read error possible. The rearrangement uses TRBV7-2 and TRBJ1-3; tentative D call: TRBD1 (5 bases). The CDR3 runs 15 residues. Germline-derived CDR1 and CDR2 are SGHTA and FQGNSA. CDR3 sequence: CVSSLGDYSGNTIYF. The DNA of the CDR3 is TGTGTCAGCAGCTTAGGGGACTACTCTGGAAACACCATATATTTT. The whole variable domain, remainder taken from reference TRBV7-2 and TRBJ1-3, is GAGVSQSPSNKVTEKGKDVELRCDPISGHTALYWYRQSLGQGLEFLIYFQGNSAPDKSGLPSDRFSAERTGGSVSTLTIQRTQQEDSAVYLCVSSLGDYSGNTIYFGEGSWLTVV.

This clonotype came up a few times. The chain recombines TRBV7-9 with TRBJ2-1, with unresolved D. Trimming cost V 5 bases and J 15 bases, with 8 bases left between them. The CDR3 is 9 amino acids. Germline V gene lookup returns CDR1 SEHNR and CDR2 FQNEAQ (reference sequence). The DNA of the CDR3 is TGTGCCAGCAGCGCCTTGGGGTTCTTC. It specifies CASSALGFF.

The table lists this clonotype with many counts. The chain combines TRBV7-6 with TRBJ1-5; tentative D call: TRBD1 (5 bases). The CDR3 loop spans 15 amino acids. V was clipped by 1 base and J by 3 bases, with 10 bases between them. The germline CDR1 and CDR2 sequences are SGHVS and FNYEAQ. CDR3 loop: CASSLGGRANQPQHF. CDR3 nucleotide sequence: TGTGCCAGCAGCTTAGGGGGCAGGGCCAATCAGCCCCAGCATTTT.

This clonotype was picked up a small number of times. V gene TRBV12-3 or TRBV12-4 combines with J gene TRBJ1-2; 9 nucleotides match TRBD1. CDR3 size: 16 residues. The ends lost 6 bases at V and 4 bases at J; junction bases unmatched: 12. The CDR3 DNA reads TGTGCCAGCAGCCAAACGGTCCGACAGGGGGGCTATGGCTACACCTTC. This sequence encodes CASSQTVRQGGYGYTF.

The chain couples TRBV28 to TRBJ2-2; TRBD1 agrees at 7 bases. Germline CDR1 and CDR2: MDHEN and SYDVKM. The CDR3 is 14 residues long. The V and J ends lost 6 bases and 5 bases, in that order; junction bases with no gene match: 6. DNA of the CDR3: TGTGCCAGCAGCCATACAGGGGAAACCGGGGAGCTGTTTTTT. It translates to CASSHTGETGELFF.

The V gene is TRBV6-1, the J gene TRBJ2-2; 7 bases map to TRBD1. The germline V gene encodes CDR1 MNHNS and CDR2 SASEGT. The CDR3 runs 15 residues. The V segment lost 6 bases and the J segment 6 bases; nucleotides outside the gene matches: 10. The DNA of the CDR3 is TGTGCCAGCAGCCATTATGAACAGGGGTCCGGGGAGCTGTTTTTT. Residues: CASSHYEQGSGELFF.

The chain employs TRBV7-3 and TRBJ2-1, with 12 bases aligning to TRBD2. Trimming at V came to 5 bases and at J to 8 bases, leaving 4 bases not matched to a gene. From germline, CDR1 is SGHTA and CDR2 FQGTGA. This CDR3 is 14 amino acids long. The CDR3 DNA sequence: TGTGCCAGCAGCGCACTAGCGGGGGGCTATGAGCAGTTCTTC. It encodes CASSALAGGYEQFF.

J is TRBJ1-1 and V is TRBV10-3, with unresolved D. V was trimmed by 3 bases and J by 0 bases, leaving 5 bases between them. From germline, CDR1 is ENHRY and CDR2 SYGVKD. The CDR3 consists of 13 residues. CDR3 region: CAISEQMNTEAFF. As DNA, the CDR3 is TGTGCCATCAGTGAACAGATGAACACTGAAGCTTTCTTT.

This clonotype was found a few times. The gene calls are TRBV6-1 and TRBJ2-7; 9 bases match TRBD1. The J segment lost 3 bases and the V segment lost 4 bases, leaving 7 bases of the junction unmatched. Germline CDR1 is MNHNS and CDR2 is SASEGT. CDR3 length equals 15 residues. The CDR3 region is CASSGDRAPLYEQYF. CDR3 coding DNA: TGTGCCAGCAGTGGGGACAGGGCGCCACTCTACGAGCAGTACTTC.

This clonotype has ten or more counts. The V call is TRBV7-8, the J call TRBJ1-5; no clear D gene. This CDR3 spans 12 amino acids. Germline V gives CDR1 SGHVS, CDR2 FQNEAQ. Trimming left V 5 bases short and J 7 bases short, with 9 bases between. CDR3 in DNA: TGTGCCAGCAGCCTTTTTGTGCAGCCCCAGCATTTT. Its translation is CASSLFVQPQHF.

V usage is TRBV29-1 and J usage is TRBJ1-1; D is possibly TRBD1 (5 bases). In germline, CDR1 is SQVTM, CDR2 ANQGSEA. This CDR3 comprises 12 residues. V was clipped by 3 bases and J by 3 bases, with 8 bases between them. Here the CDR3 reads CSVDTRDTEAFF. The CDR3 DNA sequence: TGCAGCGTTGACACCAGGGACACTGAAGCTTTCTTT.

This sequence joins TRBV5-6 and TRBJ2-1; D ambiguous. This CDR3 contains 16 residues. V shed 0 bases and J shed 9 bases, with 19 bases lying between them. Germline lookup yields CDR1 SGHDT and CDR2 YYEEEE. The CDR3 DNA reads TGTGCCAGCAGCTTGGCGGGCAGTCCCAAGAGAGGTGAGCAGTTCTTC. This sequence encodes CASSLAGSPKRGEQFF.

V is TRBV7-9 and J is TRBJ2-7; possibly TRBD1 or TRBD2 for D (5 bases each). The CDR3 consists of 14 residues. Looked up from germline, CDR1 is SEHNR and CDR2 is FQNEAQ (reference sequence). Trimming left V 2 bases short and J 3 bases short, with 11 bases between. The CDR3 loop reads CASSLSGQNYEQYF. The CDR3 DNA sequence: TGTGCCAGCAGCTTATCGGGGCAGAACTACGAGCAGTACTTC.

The rearrangement links TRBV25-1 to TRBJ2-3; D tentatively fits TRBD1 or TRBD2 (5 bases each). Between the trimmed V and J ends, which lost 1 base and 11 bases, there was a span of 13 bases. From germline, CDR1 is MGHDK and CDR2 SYGVNS. The CDR3 totals 13 residues. This chain's CDR3 is CASSELGRDLQYF. Here the CDR3 DNA reads TGTGCCAGCAGTGAATTGGGCAGGGACCTGCAGTATTTT.

V is TRBV29-1 and J is TRBJ1-1, with 7 bases that match TRBD1. The CDR3 contains 15 residues. Germline-derived CDR1 and CDR2 are SQVTM and ANQGSEA. CDR3 region: CTFCTGELGWTEAFF. The CDR3 DNA is TGCACTTTTTGCACAGGGGAATTAGGGTGGACTGAAGCTTTCTTT.

This clonotype was observed at least ten times. The chain carries TRBV6-6 and TRBJ1-1; D not certain. Trimming took off 0 bases at V and 5 bases at J, with 7 bases between the two ends. Germline CDR1 is MNHNY and CDR2 is SVGAGI (reference sequence). This CDR3 has 13 residues. The chain's CDR3 is CASSYSRITEAFF. In DNA form, the CDR3 reads TGTGCCAGCAGTTACTCGAGGATTACTGAAGCTTTCTTT.